The 31 T cell receptor beta chains listed next were all sequenced from one sample in a study of T cell changes during pregnancy in multiple sclerosis. The protocol was immunoSEQ multiplex PCR, while the TCRdb copy is restricted to in-frame clones and leaves out a portion. The sample includes some 100,000 clones, 90% to 95% of them seen just once. Material: peripheral blood, obtained before pregnancy. The source of these receptors is a female donor with multiple sclerosis, enrolled in a pregnancy study.

This clone has just one count. V usage is TRBV2 and J usage is TRBJ1-1; 10 nucleotides match TRBD1. The V gene's germline CDR1 is SNHLY and CDR2 FYNNEI. This CDR3 region has 15 residues. With 4 bases clipped from V and 5 bases from J, the junction kept 7 bases outside the gene matches. In nucleotides, the CDR3 is TGTGCCAGCAGTGCCATGACAGGGGGCAGGACTGAAGCTTTCTTT. Translation: CASSAMTGGRTEAFF. The full variable domain, with the rest looked up from reference TRBV2 and TRBJ1-1, is EPEVTQTPSHQVTQMGQEVILRCVPISNHLYFYWYRQILGQKVEFLVSFYNNEISEKSEIFDDQFSVERPDGSNFTLKIRSTKLEDSAMYFCASSAMTGGRTEAFFGQGTRLTVV.

This clone was recorded only once. The rearrangement links TRBV27 to TRBJ2-7; 8 nucleotides agree with TRBD1. The germline V gene has CDR1 MNHEY and CDR2 SMNVEV (reference sequence). The CDR3 has 14 residues. The V segment lost 5 bases and the J segment 5 bases; nucleotides outside the gene matches: 8. Here the CDR3 DNA reads TGTGCCAGCAGTCTCCGGACAGGGAACCACGAGCAGTACTTC. Residues: CASSLRTGNHEQYF.

The V call is TRBV30, the J call TRBJ2-5, with a tentative D call TRBD2 (5 bases). CDR1 and CDR2 (germline): GTSNPN, SVGIG (reference sequence). The CDR3 is 14 amino acids. The V end lost 4 bases, the J end lost 6 bases, and 18 bases lay between the germline ends. CDR3 nucleotides: TGTGCCTGGAAGGATGAGAGGGCCTTGAAGACCCAGTACTTC. As protein: CAWKDERALKTQYF. The complete variable domain, with remaining parts taken from reference TRBV30 and TRBJ2-5, reads SQTIHQWPATLVQPVGSPLSLECTVEGTSNPNLYWYRQAAGRGLQLLFYSVGIGQISSEVPQNLSASRPQDRQFILSSKKLLLSDSGFYLCAWKDERALKTQYFGPGTRLLVL.

The CDR3 loop reads CASSRTSDSSYEQYF. CDR3 nucleotide sequence: TGTGCCAGCAGCCGGACTAGCGACAGCTCCTACGAGCAGTACTTC. The V call is TRBV7-2, the J call TRBJ2-7; 9 nucleotides line up with TRBD2. The V and J ends lost 5 bases and 0 bases, in that order; junction bases with no gene match: 5. Germline assignment: CDR1 SGHTA and CDR2 FQGNSA. This CDR3 contains 15 residues. Variable domain in full (rest from reference TRBV7-2 and TRBJ2-7): GAGVSQSPSNKVTEKGKDVELRCDPISGHTALYWYRQSLGQGLEFLIYFQGNSAPDKSGLPSDRFSAERTGGSVSTLTIQRTQQEDSAVYLCASSRTSDSSYEQYFGPGTRLTVT.

This chain joins TRBV19 and TRBJ1-1; maybe TRBD1 (6 bases). The germline V gene has CDR1 LNHDA and CDR2 SQIVND (reference sequence). This CDR3 region has 12 residues. V lost 8 bases and J 11 bases, leaving 18 bases between the germline ends. The CDR3 nucleotides read TGTGCCAGTTCAACAGGGTTCATGGATGCTTTCTTT. It encodes CASSTGFMDAFF.

V gene TRBV6-1 combines with J gene TRBJ1-5; D is perhaps TRBD1 (5 bases). CDR1 and CDR2 (germline): MNHNS, SASEGT. The V gene lost 3 bases and the J gene lost 4 bases, with 16 bases spanning the gap. This CDR3 has 16 residues. DNA for the CDR3: TGTGCCAGCAGTGATATTAGGGGATGGTTAAATCAGCCCCAGCATTTT. Translation: CASSDIRGWLNQPQHF.

The rearrangement uses TRBV19 and TRBJ2-7, with D perhaps TRBD2 (5 bases). Trimming shortened V by 2 bases and J by 2 bases, and 10 bases separated the two germline ends. The CDR3 runs 14 residues. Germline-derived CDR1 and CDR2 are LNHDA and SQIVND (reference sequence). The CDR3, as DNA: TGTGCCAGTAGTATAACCTCCGGGGCCTACGAGCAGTACTTC. It is translated as CASSITSGAYEQYF.

This chain uses TRBV7-9 with TRBJ2-7, with 8 bases that match TRBD2. The V and J ends lost 5 bases and 2 bases, in that order; junction bases with no gene match: 8. Germline V gene sequence: CDR1 SEHNR, CDR2 FQNEAQ (reference sequence). The CDR3 is 15 residues long. Written as DNA, the CDR3 is TGTGCCAGCAGCGCCGCTACTAGCGGACCCTACGAGCAGTACTTC. It codes for CASSAATSGPYEQYF.

The V and J genes are TRBV4-1 and TRBJ2-7; TRBD1 aligns across 10 bases. This CDR3 comprises 14 residues. J gave up 3 bases and V 1 base, and 0 bases lay outside the gene matches. Germline values: CDR1 MGHRA, CDR2 YSYEKL. The CDR3 region is CASSQGDRGYEQYF. The CDR3 DNA is TGCGCCAGCAGCCAAGGGGACAGGGGCTACGAGCAGTACTTC.

The chain uses TRBV19 and TRBJ2-1, with 15 bases identical to TRBD2. The CDR3 extends over 15 amino acids. Germline CDR1 reads LNHDA; CDR2 reads SQIVND (reference sequence). The V segment lost 9 bases and the J segment 4 bases; nucleotides outside the gene matches: 4. CDR3 sequence (DNA): TGTGCCAGCCGGGGACTAGCGGGAGGATACAATGAGCAGTTCTTC. This codes for CASRGLAGGYNEQFF.

The chain is built from TRBV11-2 and TRBJ1-5; 8 bases match TRBD1. The CDR3 is made up of 15 amino acids. V was clipped by 6 bases and J by 6 bases; unmatched bases: 10. Germline loops: CDR1 SGHAT, CDR2 FQNNGV. CDR3 residues: CASSSSGGASQPQHF. The CDR3 coding sequence is TGTGCCAGCAGTTCCTCAGGGGGCGCAAGTCAGCCCCAGCATTTT.

The chain carries TRBV5-1 and TRBJ2-1; 8 nucleotides match TRBD2. This CDR3 spans 16 amino acids. Germline V gene sequence: CDR1 SGHRS, CDR2 YFSETQ. The trim removed 0 bases at V and 3 bases at J, leaving 5 bases unmatched. Here the CDR3 reads CASSLEGLAGYNEQFF. CDR3 sequence (DNA): TGCGCCAGCAGCTTGGAAGGACTAGCAGGCTACAATGAGCAGTTCTTC.

This sequence joins TRBV4-1 and TRBJ2-3; 12 bases are a match to TRBD1. Germline V gives CDR1 MGHRA, CDR2 YSYEKL. The CDR3 is 17 residues long. After removal of 3 bases from V and 4 bases from J, the junction contained 8 bases not matched to a gene. The CDR3: CASSQFSGTGGSDTQYF. The DNA of the CDR3 is TGCGCCAGCAGCCAGTTCTCCGGGACAGGGGGCTCAGATACGCAGTATTTT.

This clone was recorded once. The V and J genes are TRBV19 and TRBJ1-1; no reliable D call. The CDR3 consists of 14 residues. Germline values: CDR1 LNHDA, CDR2 SQIVND (reference sequence). Trimming removed 10 bases at V and 0 bases at J, with 15 bases between. The CDR3 DNA sequence: TGTGCCACGGTAAGAACCTCGATGAACACTGAAGCTTTCTTT. Encoded protein: CATVRTSMNTEAFF. Drawing the rest from reference TRBV19 and TRBJ1-1, the complete variable domain is DGGITQSPKYLFRKEGQNVTLSCEQNLNHDAMYWYRQDPGQGLRLIYYSQIVNDFQKGDIAEGYSVSREKKESFPLTVTSAQKNPTAFYLCATVRTSMNTEAFFGQGTRLTVV.

V gene TRBV19 combines with J gene TRBJ1-1, with 8 bases aligning to TRBD1. V lost 8 bases, J lost 5 bases, and 10 bases stayed unmatched. The CDR3 covers 14 residues. CDR1 is LNHDA, CDR2 SQIVND, per germline (reference sequence). The CDR3 coding sequence is TGTGCCAGTTCTACCCGGACAGGGCGGACTGAAGCTTTCTTT. It specifies CASSTRTGRTEAFF.

The chain links TRBV29-1 to TRBJ1-3, with D tentatively TRBD1 (5 bases). Trimming shortened V by 7 bases and J by 0 bases, and 10 bases separated the two germline ends. This CDR3 is 13 amino acids long. Germline lookup yields CDR1 SQVTM and CDR2 ANQGSEA. CDR3 sequence: CSARDYSGNTIYF. CDR3 DNA sequence: TGCAGCGCCCGGGACTACTCTGGAAACACCATATATTTT.

This clone was seen once. The chain couples TRBV4-1 to TRBJ2-4; 7 nucleotides match TRBD2. Germline V lookup: CDR1 MGHRA, CDR2 YSYEKL. Trimming took 0 bases from V and 1 from J; bases not matched to a gene: 12. This CDR3 has 19 residues. This chain's CDR3 is CASSQEGGWLASAKNIQYF. The DNA of the CDR3 is TGCGCCAGCAGCCAAGAGGGGGGGTGGCTAGCTAGTGCCAAAAACATTCAGTACTTC.

The CDR3 protein is CASSLDRAREKLFF. CDR3 DNA: TGCGCCAGCAGCTTGGACAGGGCACGGGAAAAACTGTTTTTT. This chain uses TRBV5-1 with TRBJ1-4; a weak D match, TRBD1 (6 bases). The CDR3 extends over 14 amino acids. The V end was cut by 0 bases, the J end by 8 bases, with 11 bases between. Germline CDR1 is SGHRS and CDR2 is YFSETQ. The variable domain in full, completed from reference TRBV5-1 and TRBJ1-4, reads KAGVTQTPRYLIKTRGQQVTLSCSPISGHRSVSWYQQTPGQGLQFLFEYFSETQRNKGNFPGRFSGRQFSNSRSEMNVSTLELGDSALYLCASSLDRAREKLFFGSGTQLSVL.

The V gene is TRBV18, the J gene TRBJ2-1; 9 nucleotides match TRBD2. The length of the CDR3 is 16 residues. J was trimmed by 9 bases and V by 4 bases; bases with no gene match: 13. The germline V gene encodes CDR1 KGHSH and CDR2 LQKENI. The CDR3 region has the DNA TGTGCCAGCTCACTGGTTGGCGGGAGGGCCTTCGGTGAGCAGTTCTTC. This gives the protein CASSLVGGRAFGEQFF.

The rearrangement uses TRBV5-1 and TRBJ1-1; perhaps TRBD1 as D (5 bases). Trimming took off 7 bases at V and 3 bases at J, with 13 bases between the two ends. The CDR3 runs to 13 residues. Germline CDR1 reads SGHRS; CDR2 reads YFSETQ. CDR3 in amino acids: CASRGVGDTEAFF. Written as DNA, the CDR3 is TGCGCCAGCCGGGGGGTGGGGGACACTGAAGCTTTCTTT.

The chain links TRBV19 to TRBJ2-7, with TRBD1 identical over 8 bases. The junction had 8 bases not matched to a gene; V was cut back by 4 bases and J by 0 bases. The CDR3 has 16 residues. CDR1 and CDR2 from the germline V gene are LNHDA and SQIVND (reference sequence). The CDR3 sequence: CASSRDGTGNSYEQYF. The CDR3 DNA is TGTGCCAGTAGTAGAGACGGGACAGGAAACTCCTACGAGCAGTACTTC.

This chain connects TRBV7-9 to TRBJ1-3; tentative D call: TRBD1 (5 bases). In germline, CDR1 is SEHNR, CDR2 FQNEAQ (reference sequence). The CDR3 runs to 16 residues. V lost 1 base to trimming and J lost 0 bases, with 10 bases between them. The CDR3 DNA sequence: TGTGCCAGCAGCTTAGACACAGGACGCTCTGGAAACACCATATATTTT. It yields the protein CASSLDTGRSGNTIYF.

The chain employs TRBV5-1 and TRBJ2-7; TRBD1 agrees at 9 bases. This CDR3 is built from 14 residues. The germline V gene encodes CDR1 SGHRS and CDR2 YFSETQ. With V trimmed by 6 bases and J by 4 bases, 8 bases remained unmatched. CDR3 loop: CASKDHRGPYEQYF. The CDR3 bases are TGCGCCAGCAAGGATCACAGGGGGCCTTACGAGCAGTACTTC.

J is TRBJ1-1 and V is TRBV2; D remains ambiguous. The V gene's germline CDR1 is SNHLY and CDR2 FYNNEI. With 6 bases removed from V and 0 bases from J, the gap between germline ends came to 14 bases. The CDR3 runs to 15 residues. As DNA, the CDR3 is TGTGCCAGCAGGAGGGTCTACCTCATGAACACTGAAGCTTTCTTT. It yields the protein CASRRVYLMNTEAFF. The full variable domain, completed using reference TRBV2 and TRBJ1-1, is EPEVTQTPSHQVTQMGQEVILRCVPISNHLYFYWYRQILGQKVEFLVSFYNNEISEKSEIFDDQFSVERPDGSNFTLKIRSTKLEDSAMYFCASRRVYLMNTEAFFGQGTRLTVV.

This chain joins TRBV5-4 and TRBJ1-4; the match to TRBD1 covers 7 bases. Per the germline V gene, CDR1 is SGHNT and CDR2 is YYREEE (reference sequence). CDR3 size: 17 residues. The V and J ends lost 0 bases and 5 bases, in that order; junction bases with no gene match: 10. The CDR3 loop reads CASSLDGGGARNEKLFF. CDR3 DNA: TGTGCCAGCAGCTTGGATGGAGGGGGCGCCCGGAATGAAAAACTGTTTTTT.

V is TRBV30 and J is TRBJ1-5; D unclear. The ends were cut back, 3 bases at V and 0 bases at J, with 12 bases in the middle. This CDR3 contains 15 residues. Germline V gene sequence: CDR1 GTSNPN, CDR2 SVGIG (reference sequence). The CDR3 DNA reads as TGTGCCTGGAGCCCCTGGGAGAATAGCAATCAGCCCCAGCATTTT. Translating it yields CAWSPWENSNQPQHF.

This sequence joins TRBV7-8 and TRBJ2-1, with 7 bases lining up with TRBD1. V was pared by 5 bases and J by 0 bases, with 10 bases of the junction left unmatched. Germline V gene lookup returns CDR1 SGHVS and CDR2 FQNEAQ. The CDR3 runs to 17 residues. DNA of the CDR3: TGTGCCAGCAGCCCCTCGGGACAGACCAGCTCCTACAATGAGCAGTTCTTC. Residues: CASSPSGQTSSYNEQFF.

This chain uses TRBV29-1 with TRBJ1-5; D remains unclear. The length of the CDR3 is 13 residues. V lost 3 bases, J lost 2 bases, and 8 bases lay in between. CDR1 SQVTM and CDR2 ANQGSEA come from the germline V gene. CDR3 DNA: TGCAGCGTTGATTTGGGCCGCAATCAGCCCCAGCATTTT. Its protein is CSVDLGRNQPQHF.

The CDR3 sequence is CASRLAGDADTQYF. The CDR3 DNA sequence: TGTGCCAGCAGACTAGCGGGAGATGCTGATACGCAGTATTTT. The chain joins TRBV5-4 to TRBJ2-3, with 11 positions matching TRBD2. CDR3 size: 14 residues. With V trimmed by 5 bases and J by 6 bases, 5 bases remained unmatched. Germline lookup yields CDR1 SGHNT and CDR2 YYREEE (reference sequence). Complete variable domain (other parts from reference TRBV5-4 and TRBJ2-3): ETGVTQSPTHLIKTRGQQVTLRCSSQSGHNTVSWYQQALGQGPQFIFQYYREEENGRGNFPPRFSGLQFPNYSSELNVNALELDDSALYLCASRLAGDADTQYFGPGTRLTVL.

The chain joins TRBV6-6 to TRBJ1-5, with TRBD1 matching 7 bases. The CDR3 has 15 amino acids. The germline CDR1 and CDR2 sequences are MNHNY and SVGAGI (reference sequence). V was pared by 4 bases and J by 4 bases, with 7 bases of the junction left unmatched. The CDR3 here is CASSSRTGGNQPQHF. The CDR3 DNA is TGTGCCAGCAGTTCCAGGACAGGCGGAAATCAGCCCCAGCATTTT.

V usage is TRBV10-3 and J usage is TRBJ2-7, with a weak D call TRBD1 (6 bases). The V end lost 3 bases, the J end lost 3 bases, and 18 bases lay between the germline ends. The germline V gene encodes CDR1 ENHRY and CDR2 SYGVKD. This CDR3 is 16 amino acids long. This CDR3 is CAISDSVKARGYEQYF. The CDR3 DNA sequence: TGTGCCATCAGTGACTCCGTTAAGGCCAGGGGCTACGAGCAGTACTTC.